This T cell receptor beta chain was profiled in a study of blood T cell repertoires in COVID-19. Data came from immunoSEQ multiplex PCR; TCRdb stores just in-frame clones and leaves some out. This sample has 300,000 to 400,000 clones; 85% to 90% occur once, and the top ten carry 2.5% to 3%. Looked up from germline, CDR1 is KGHSH and CDR2 is LQKENI. The V segment lost 6 bases and the J segment 7 bases; nucleotides outside the gene matches: 10. The CDR3 covers 15 residues. The chain couples TRBV18 to TRBJ2-1; 9 positions match TRBD1. The source of this sequence is a woman aged 30 to 39 with COVID-19, enrolled during active disease. Sequencing used peripheral blood. The CDR3 loop reads CASSEQGAPGNEQFF. The CDR3 DNA follows: TGTGCCAGCTCCGAACAGGGGGCGCCAGGAAATGAGCAGTTCTTC.